This entry is about one TCR beta chain. Antigen unknown. The data were obtained in a study of Ad26.COV2.S vaccination and SARS-CoV-2 variants. General study points: Comparable non-spike TCR breadth was observed in vaccine and placebo recipients.

Measured with immunoSEQ multiplex PCR; TCRdb has only the in-frame clones, and not every one. The sample has about 680,000 clones; approximately 88% are singletons. Treatment here: around 19 received Ad26.COV2.S at low or high dose, single or two shots; about 5 received placebo; per-sample allocation not given. Sampling was done on day 63 after the first vaccine or placebo injection. Within Boston, the person who donated was an adult of 18-55 years. Expression of Wuhan-strain SARS-CoV-2 spike came from the Ad26 vector that formed the vaccine. With 2 bases clipped from V and 11 bases from J, the junction kept 9 bases outside the gene matches. This CDR3 is built from 14 residues. Germline CDR1 is MNHNS and CDR2 is SASEGT.

This chain joins TRBV6-1 and TRBJ1-5; TRBD1 agrees at 7 bases. The TCR comes from a person aged 18-60 years who received the Ad26.COV2.S COVID-19 vaccine or a placebo. The specimen comprised peripheral blood, sampled in a trial of Ad26.COV2.S vaccine versus placebo. The CDR3 DNA reads as TGTGCCAGCAGTGAACGGCAGGGGGGCCAAGCCCAGCATTTT. This gives the protein CASSERQGGQAQHF.